Listed below are T cell receptor beta chains from one sample, sequenced in a study of tissue T cells after allogeneic stem cell transplantation. The method was immunoSEQ multiplex PCR; TCRdb's version includes in-frame clones alone and lacks a portion of them. This sample has 9,700 or so clones, with approximately 70% found just once. The specimen comprised tissue from the stomach, sampled at autopsy. The receptors here all came from a male donor older than 55 with lung cancer. CDR3s include the opening cysteine and the closing phenylalanine or tryptophan. A D gene is named only where the DNA matches it firmly. Rows may omit the clone size; those that give it use once, few, many or a size class.

abundance	j_gene	d_gene	v_gene	len	CDR3nt	CDR3aa
NA	TRBJ2-1	TRBD2	TRBV20-1	14	TGCAGTGCTAGTGGACTAGCGGGGAGGAATGAGCAGTTCTTC	CSASGLAGRNEQFF
few	TRBJ2-1	TRBD2	TRBV12-3/TRBV12-4	12	TGTGCCAGCCGGACTAGCGGCAATGAGCAGTTCTTC	CASRTSGNEQFF
NA	TRBJ2-4	TRBD1	TRBV7-2	14	TGTGCCAGTATCCCCGGGACAGAAAAAAACATTCAGTACTTC	CASIPGTEKNIQYF
medium-sized	TRBJ1-2	NA	TRBV27	14	TGTGCCAGCAGTTTAGCCAGGGCGGGAACTGGCTACACCTTC	CASSLARAGTGYTF
NA	TRBJ2-2	NA	TRBV25-1	14	TGTGCCAGCAGTAAAAACTCGAACACCGGGGAGCTGTTTTTT	CASSKNSNTGELFF
NA	TRBJ2-2	NA	TRBV27	16	TGTGCCAGCTCCGACCGGGGATACTACATCACCGGGGAGCTGTTTTTT	CASSDRGYYITGELFF
NA	TRBJ2-7	NA	TRBV29-1	14	TGCAGCGTTGAGGCCCAAAAATCCCCCTACGAGCAGTACTTC	CSVEAQKSPYEQYF
NA	TRBJ2-5	NA	TRBV7-3	13	TGTGCCAGCAGCCCCGGAGTTGGTGAGACCCAGTACTTC	CASSPGVGETQYF
few	TRBJ1-4	TRBD1	TRBV7-8	15	TGTGCCAGCAGCAATGGTGGGCAGGGGGGTGAAAAACTGTTTTTT	CASSNGGQGGEKLFF
NA	TRBJ2-3	TRBD2	TRBV15	15	TGTGCCACCAGCAGTCTGCGAGCGGGAGCAGATACGCAGTATTTT	CATSSLRAGADTQYF
few	TRBJ1-5	NA	TRBV18	15	TGTGCCAGCTCACCGGATGCAGGGCTCACCGGGCCCCAGCATTTT	CASSPDAGLTGPQHF
NA	TRBJ1-1	NA	TRBV14	14	TGTGCCAGCAGCCAAGATGTGGCGCTCACTGAAGCTTTCTTT	CASSQDVALTEAFF
NA	TRBJ2-2	TRBD2	TRBV7-2	17	TGTGCCAGCAGCTTAGCTACGGGAGGGCTTAACACCGGGGAGCTGTTTTTT	CASSLATGGLNTGELFF
NA	TRBJ1-5	NA	TRBV2	12	TGTGCCAGCAGTGAATGGGGAGGACCCCAGCATTTT	CASSEWGGPQHF
few	TRBJ1-5	NA	TRBV7-2	13	TGTGCCAGCAGCTTAGGGACCCAACGGCCCCAGCATTTT	CASSLGTQRPQHF
NA	TRBJ2-2	TRBD2	TRBV7-2	15	TGTGCCAGCAGCTCGAGCGGGGGGGCTTCCGGGGAGCTGTTTTTT	CASSSSGGASGELFF
NA	TRBJ2-3	TRBD2	TRBV9	15	TGTGCCAGCAGCGTTGCTAGCGGGGGGTCAGATACGCAGTATTTT	CASSVASGGSDTQYF
NA	TRBJ1-6	NA	TRBV7-2	16	TGTGCCAGCAGCTTAGGGCCCGGGGGGCGGGCTTCACCCCTCCACTTT	CASSLGPGGRASPLHF
NA	TRBJ2-2	NA	TRBV28	14	TGTGCCAGCAAGGGGCAGATGAACACCGGGGAGCTGTTTTTT	CASKGQMNTGELFF
NA	TRBJ1-4	TRBD1	TRBV10-2	15	TGCGCCAGCAATCCGGGACAGGGCTCTAATGAAAAACTGTTTTTT	CASNPGQGSNEKLFF
NA	TRBJ1-1	NA	TRBV28	11	TGTGCCAGCAGTTTATTGGCTGAAGCTTTCTTT	CASSLLAEAFF
few	TRBJ2-5	TRBD2	TRBV10-3	15	TGTGCCATCAGTGACGGCGGGGGGAACCAAGAGACCCAGTACTTC	CAISDGGGNQETQYF
NA	TRBJ2-1	TRBD1	TRBV6-2/TRBV6-3	16	TGTGCCAGCAGTCCACCAGACAGGGGGGTATACGATGAGCAGTTCTTC	CASSPPDRGVYDEQFF
NA	TRBJ2-3	TRBD1	TRBV28	16	TGTGCCAGCAGTCGTTATAGGGACAGGGTCGCAGATACGCAGTATTTT	CASSRYRDRVADTQYF
NA	TRBJ1-3	NA	TRBV27	16	TGTGCCAGCAGTCCGACAGTTAGCGACGCTGGAAACACCATATATTTT	CASSPTVSDAGNTIYF
NA	TRBJ2-7	NA	TRBV6-5	16	TGTGCCAGCAGTTACCTCCCAGGGGAGTCCAGCTACGAGCAGTACTTC	CASSYLPGESSYEQYF
NA	TRBJ2-5	NA	TRBV30	14	TGTGCCTGGAGTGCCCCCGGACGGTTGGAGACCCAGTACTTC	CAWSAPGRLETQYF
NA	TRBJ1-1	NA	TRBV2	11	TGTGCCAGCAGTACTACACCGGTGGCTTTCTTT	CASSTTPVAFF
NA	TRBJ2-3	NA	TRBV3-1/TRBV3-2	14	TGTGCCAGCAGCCAAGTATCTGGCACAGGTACGCAGTATTTT	CASSQVSGTGTQYF
NA	TRBJ2-7	NA	TRBV14	13	TGTGCCAGCAGCCAAGTTACAGGTCTCGAGCAGTACTTC	CASSQVTGLEQYF
NA	TRBJ1-2	TRBD1	TRBV6-5	13	TGTGCCAGCAGTCCCAACAGGGACAGGGGGCCCACCTTC	CASSPNRDRGPTF
NA	TRBJ2-3	NA	TRBV19	14	TGTGCCAGTAGTATACGGGGACTCACAGATACGCAGTATTTT	CASSIRGLTDTQYF
NA	TRBJ1-4	NA	TRBV3-1/TRBV3-2	13	TGTGCCAGCAGCCTCCACTCTAATGAAAAACTGTTTTTT	CASSLHSNEKLFF
NA	TRBJ2-1	TRBD1	TRBV19	15	TGTGCCAGTAGTATGGACAGGGGTAAGGGGAATGAGCAGTTCTTC	CASSMDRGKGNEQFF
NA	TRBJ2-7	NA	TRBV28	12	TGTGCCAGCAGTTTACCCGGGTTCGAGCAGTACTTC	CASSLPGFEQYF
few	TRBJ2-3	NA	TRBV15	15	TGTGCCACCAGCAGAGATCTGCTTAGCACAGATACGCAGTATTTT	CATSRDLLSTDTQYF
few	TRBJ2-1	TRBD1	TRBV7-2	15	TGTGCCAGCAGCTTCCGGACAGGGAGATCGAATGAGCAGTTCTTC	CASSFRTGRSNEQFF
NA	TRBJ1-2	TRBD1	TRBV10-3	18	TGTGCCATCAGTGGGGGAGGGCTACGGGACAGGGCCGCTTATGGCTACACCTTC	CAISGGGLRDRAAYGYTF
medium-sized	TRBJ2-7	NA	TRBV10-1	13	TGCGCCAGCAGTGATTGGAGGCTTTCCGAGCAGTACTTC	CASSDWRLSEQYF
NA	TRBJ2-7	TRBD1	TRBV5-1	14	TGCGCCAGCAGCCAGACAGGGAAGGCCTACGAGCAGTACTTC	CASSQTGKAYEQYF
NA	TRBJ2-1	TRBD1	TRBV10-3	14	TGTGCCATCAGTGATCCCGGACAGGACAATGAGCAGTTCTTC	CAISDPGQDNEQFF
NA	TRBJ2-7	TRBD1	TRBV7-2	13	TGTGCCAGCAGCACCCGGGACAGCTACGAGCAGTACTTC	CASSTRDSYEQYF
NA	TRBJ1-2	TRBD1	TRBV19	13	TGTGCCAGTAGTTACGGACAGGTCTATGGCTACACCTTC	CASSYGQVYGYTF
few	TRBJ2-7	TRBD1	TRBV29-1	13	TGCAGCGTGGGAAGTGGGACAGGGGCCGAGCAGTACTTC	CSVGSGTGAEQYF
few	TRBJ2-3	NA	TRBV6-4	15	TGTGCCAGCAGTCAGGGACTCAATAGCGGCGGTACGCAGTATTTT	CASSQGLNSGGTQYF
NA	TRBJ2-1	NA	TRBV7-3	15	TGTGCCAGCAGCTTAGATGTGACCAGCGCACACGAGCAGTTCTTC	CASSLDVTSAHEQFF
NA	TRBJ2-1	NA	TRBV19	16	TGTGCCAGTAGTTGGTCGGGCGGAAGCTCCTACAATGAGCAGTTCTTC	CASSWSGGSSYNEQFF
NA	TRBJ1-6	NA	TRBV2	16	TGTGCCACCCAATCGAAACTGCAAAACCATAATTCACCCCTCCACTTT	CATQSKLQNHNSPLHF
NA	TRBJ1-5	TRBD1	TRBV7-8	17	TGTGCCAGCAGCCTACAGGGGTACGGGGGTAGGTATCAGCCCCAGCATTTT	CASSLQGYGGRYQPQHF
few	TRBJ1-4	NA	TRBV7-2	14	TGTGCCAGCAGCTTTACGAGGGTGAATGAAAAACTGTTTTTT	CASSFTRVNEKLFF
NA	TRBJ2-1	TRBD1	TRBV5-1	15	TGCGCCAGCAGGGGGACAGGGAGCTCCTACAATGAGCAGTTCTTC	CASRGTGSSYNEQFF
NA	TRBJ1-2	TRBD1	TRBV2	15	TGTGCCAGCAGTGAAGGACAGGGGCACAACTATGGCTACACCTTC	CASSEGQGHNYGYTF